This TCR beta chain was captured by sequencing in a study of blood T cell repertoires in COVID-19. Germline assignment: CDR1 LNHNV and CDR2 YYDKDF (reference sequence). CDR3 length: 17 residues. V was cut by 0 bases and J by 0 bases, with 14 bases left in between. How the authors handled the data: Using reference gene primer amplification, nucleated cell counts were estimated. Measured with immunoSEQ multiplex PCR; TCRdb has only the in-frame clones, and not every one. The DNA gave D and trimming, while V, J and clone size come from that table. The table includes 75,000 to 100,000 clones, 70% to 90% detected once.

Sequenced: peripheral blood. The chain links TRBV15 to TRBJ1-1; D ambiguous. This TCR was sampled from a man aged 65 to 79 with acute or convalescent COVID-19. The CDR3 here is CATSRDLGNFMNTEAFF. The CDR3 nucleotides are TGTGCCACCAGCAGAGATCTAGGTAATTTCATGAACACTGAAGCTTTCTTT.